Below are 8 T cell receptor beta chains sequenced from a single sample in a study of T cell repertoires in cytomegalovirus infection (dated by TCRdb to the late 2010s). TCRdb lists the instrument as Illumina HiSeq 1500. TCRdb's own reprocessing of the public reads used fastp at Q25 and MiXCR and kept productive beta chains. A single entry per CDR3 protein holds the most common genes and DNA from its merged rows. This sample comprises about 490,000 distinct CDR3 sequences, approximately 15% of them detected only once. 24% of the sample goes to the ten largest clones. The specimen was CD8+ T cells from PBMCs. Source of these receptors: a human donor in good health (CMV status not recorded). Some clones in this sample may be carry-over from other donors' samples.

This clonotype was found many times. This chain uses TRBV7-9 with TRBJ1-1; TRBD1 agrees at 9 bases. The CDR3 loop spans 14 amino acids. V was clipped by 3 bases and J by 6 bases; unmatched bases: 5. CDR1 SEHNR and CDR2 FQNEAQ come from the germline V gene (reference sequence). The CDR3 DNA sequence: TGTGCCAGCAGCTTGGTACAGGGGGCAGCTGAAGCTTTCTTT. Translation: CASSLVQGAAEAFF. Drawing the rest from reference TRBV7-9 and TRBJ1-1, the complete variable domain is DTGVSQNPRHKITKRGQNVTFRCDPISEHNRLYWYRQTLGQGPEFLTYFQNEAQLEKSRLLSDRFSAERPKGSFSTLEIQRTEQGDSAMYLCASSLVQGAAEAFFGQGTRLTVV.

The CDR3 sequence is CASTSADFSTDTQYF. CDR3 sequence (DNA): TGTGCCAGCACCTCAGCAGACTTTAGCACAGATACGCAGTATTTT. The V call is TRBV9, the J call TRBJ2-3; D uncertain. CDR1 is SGDLS, CDR2 YYNGEE, per germline. The CDR3 has 15 residues. Trimming removed 6 bases at V and 0 bases at J, with 14 bases between.

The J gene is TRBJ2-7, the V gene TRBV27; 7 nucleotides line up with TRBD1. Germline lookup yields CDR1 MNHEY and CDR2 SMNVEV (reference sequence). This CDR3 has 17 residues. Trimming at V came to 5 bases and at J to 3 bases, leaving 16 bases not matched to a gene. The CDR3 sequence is CASSLYSGQQKVYEQYF. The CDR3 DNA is TGTGCCAGCAGTCTCTACTCGGGACAGCAAAAAGTCTACGAGCAGTACTTC.

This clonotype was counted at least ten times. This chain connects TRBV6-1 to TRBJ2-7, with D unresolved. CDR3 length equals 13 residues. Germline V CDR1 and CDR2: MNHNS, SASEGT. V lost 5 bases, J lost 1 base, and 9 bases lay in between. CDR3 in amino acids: CASSPRPSYEQYF. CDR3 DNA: TGTGCCAGCAGTCCTCGGCCATCCTACGAGCAGTACTTC.

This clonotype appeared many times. The CDR3: CSARDSQGPNEQFF. In nucleotides, the CDR3 is TGCAGTGCTAGAGATTCGCAGGGGCCCAATGAGCAGTTCTTC. This chain joins TRBV20-1 and TRBJ2-1; a possible D gene is TRBD1 (6 bases). V was shortened by 0 bases and J by 6 bases, with 12 bases between the two germline ends. The CDR3 is made up of 14 amino acids. CDR1 is DFQATT and CDR2 is SNEGSKA in the germline V gene (reference sequence).

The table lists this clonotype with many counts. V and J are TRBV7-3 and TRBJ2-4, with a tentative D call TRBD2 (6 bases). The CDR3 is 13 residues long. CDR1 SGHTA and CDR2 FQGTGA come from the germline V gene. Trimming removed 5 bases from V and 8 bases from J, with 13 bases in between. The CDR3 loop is CASSQLASDIQYF. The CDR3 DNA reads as TGTGCCAGCAGCCAACTGGCTAGCGACATTCAGTACTTC. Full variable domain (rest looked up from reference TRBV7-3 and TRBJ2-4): GAGVSQTPSNKVTEKGKYVELRCDPISGHTALYWYRQSLGQGPEFLIYFQGTGAADDSGLPNDRFFAVRPEGSVSTLKIQRTERGDSAVYLCASSQLASDIQYFGAGTRLSVL.

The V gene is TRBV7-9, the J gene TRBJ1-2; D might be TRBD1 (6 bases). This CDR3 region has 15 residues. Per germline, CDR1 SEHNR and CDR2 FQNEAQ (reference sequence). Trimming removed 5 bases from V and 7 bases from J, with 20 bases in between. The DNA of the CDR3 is TGTGCCAGCAGCACCACCCGGGGGGGGGGCCTTGGCTACACCTTC. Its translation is CASSTTRGGGLGYTF. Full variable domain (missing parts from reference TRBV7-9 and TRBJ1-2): DTGVSQNPRHKITKRGQNVTFRCDPISEHNRLYWYRQTLGQGPEFLTYFQNEAQLEKSRLLSDRFSAERPKGSFSTLEIQRTEQGDSAMYLCASSTTRGGGLGYTFGSGTRLTVV.

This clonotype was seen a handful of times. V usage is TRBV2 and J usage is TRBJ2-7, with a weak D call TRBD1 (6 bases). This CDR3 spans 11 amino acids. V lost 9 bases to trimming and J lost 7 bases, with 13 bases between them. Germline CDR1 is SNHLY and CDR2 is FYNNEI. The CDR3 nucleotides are TGTGCCAGACAGGGCCTGTGGGAGCAGTACTTC. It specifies CARQGLWEQYF.